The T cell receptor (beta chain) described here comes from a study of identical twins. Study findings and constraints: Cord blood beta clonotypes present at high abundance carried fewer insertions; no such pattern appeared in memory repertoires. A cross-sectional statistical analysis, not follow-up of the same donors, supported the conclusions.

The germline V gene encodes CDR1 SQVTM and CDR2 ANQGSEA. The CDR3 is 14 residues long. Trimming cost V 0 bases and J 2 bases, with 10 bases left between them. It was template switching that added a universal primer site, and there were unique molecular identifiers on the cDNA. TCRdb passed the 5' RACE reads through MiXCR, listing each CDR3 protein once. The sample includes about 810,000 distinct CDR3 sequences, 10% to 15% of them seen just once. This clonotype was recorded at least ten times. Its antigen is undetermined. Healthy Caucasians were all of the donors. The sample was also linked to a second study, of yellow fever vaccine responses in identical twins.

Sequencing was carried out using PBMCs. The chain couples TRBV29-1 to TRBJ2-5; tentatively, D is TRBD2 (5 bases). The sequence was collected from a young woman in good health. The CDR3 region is CSVEDDSEQETQYF. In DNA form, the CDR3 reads TGCAGCGTTGAAGATGATAGCGAACAAGAGACCCAGTACTTC.